This T cell receptor beta chain was found in a study of OX40 agonist ivuxolimab in advanced cancers. This CDR3 comprises 14 residues. With 3 bases clipped from V and 8 bases from J, the junction kept 10 bases outside the gene matches. CDR1 is SGHRS, CDR2 YFSETQ, per germline. The table came from immunoSEQ multiplex PCR; TCRdb's copy has only in-frame clones and leaves some out. The table shows tens of thousands of clones, with around 89% occurring only once. The rearrangement uses TRBV5-1 and TRBJ1-2; 7 bases align to TRBD1. The TCR sequence derives from an adult with an advanced solid tumor such as melanoma, head and neck, liver or kidney cancer. The sample was CD4+ or CD8+ T cells sorted from blood, taken in a trial of the OX40 agonist ivuxolimab. The CDR3 loop reads CASSSDNRQGGYTF. The CDR3 region has the DNA TGCGCCAGCAGCTCGGACAATAGACAGGGCGGCTACACCTTC.